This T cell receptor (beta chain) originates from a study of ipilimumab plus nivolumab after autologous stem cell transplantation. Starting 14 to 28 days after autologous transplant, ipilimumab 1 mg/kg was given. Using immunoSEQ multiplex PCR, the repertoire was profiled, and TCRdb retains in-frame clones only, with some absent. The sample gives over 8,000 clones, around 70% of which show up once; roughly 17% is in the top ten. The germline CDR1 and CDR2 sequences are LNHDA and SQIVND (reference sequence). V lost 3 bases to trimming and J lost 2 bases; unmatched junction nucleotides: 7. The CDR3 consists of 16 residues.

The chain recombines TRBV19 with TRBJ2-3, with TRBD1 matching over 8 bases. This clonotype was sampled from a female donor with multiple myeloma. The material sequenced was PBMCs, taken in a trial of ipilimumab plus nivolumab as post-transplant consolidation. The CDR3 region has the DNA TGTGCCAGTAGTATGGGGCAGGGGGCCCCCACAGATACGCAGTATTTT. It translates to CASSMGQGAPTDTQYF. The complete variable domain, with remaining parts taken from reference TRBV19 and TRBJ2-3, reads DGGITQSPKYLFRKEGQNVTLSCEQNLNHDAMYWYRQDPGQGLRLIYYSQIVNDFQKGDIAEGYSVSREKKESFPLTVTSAQKNPTAFYLCASSMGQGAPTDTQYFGPGTRLTVL.